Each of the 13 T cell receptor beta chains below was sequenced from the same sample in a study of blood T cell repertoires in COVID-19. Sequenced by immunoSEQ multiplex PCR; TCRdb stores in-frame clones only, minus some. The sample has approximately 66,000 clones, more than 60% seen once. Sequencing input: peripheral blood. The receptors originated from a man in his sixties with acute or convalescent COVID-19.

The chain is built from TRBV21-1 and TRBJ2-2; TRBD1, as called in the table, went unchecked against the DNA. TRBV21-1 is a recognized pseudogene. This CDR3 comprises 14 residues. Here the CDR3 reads CASSPQGRTGELFF. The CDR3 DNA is TGTGCCAGCAGCCCACAGGGGAGGACCGGGGAGCTGTTTTTT.

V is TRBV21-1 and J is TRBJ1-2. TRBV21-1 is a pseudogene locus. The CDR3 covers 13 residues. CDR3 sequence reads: CASSKGTSYGYTF. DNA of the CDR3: TGTGCCAGCAGCAAAGGAACTTCGTATGGCTACACCTTC.

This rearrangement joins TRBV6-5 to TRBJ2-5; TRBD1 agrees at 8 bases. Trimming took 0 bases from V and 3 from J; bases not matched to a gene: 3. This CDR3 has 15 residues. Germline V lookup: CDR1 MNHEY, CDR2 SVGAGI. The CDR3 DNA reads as TGTGCCAGCAGTTACTCCCCGGACAGGGAAGAGACCCAGTACTTC. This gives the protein CASSYSPDREETQYF.

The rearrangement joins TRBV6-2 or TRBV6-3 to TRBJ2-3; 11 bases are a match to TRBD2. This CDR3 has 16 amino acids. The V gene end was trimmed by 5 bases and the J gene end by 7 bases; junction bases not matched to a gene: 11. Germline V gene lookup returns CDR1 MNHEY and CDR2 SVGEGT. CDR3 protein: CASSTQTSGEPHTQYF. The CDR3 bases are TGTGCCAGCAGTACGCAGACTAGCGGGGAACCTCATACGCAGTATTTT.

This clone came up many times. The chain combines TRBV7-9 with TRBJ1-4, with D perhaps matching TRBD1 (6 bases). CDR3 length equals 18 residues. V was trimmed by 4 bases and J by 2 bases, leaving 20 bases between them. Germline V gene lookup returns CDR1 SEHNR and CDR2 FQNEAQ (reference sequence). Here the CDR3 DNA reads TGTGCCAGCAGCTATACAGGGATCACTAGGGGGACTAATGAAAAACTGTTTTTT. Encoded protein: CASSYTGITRGTNEKLFF.

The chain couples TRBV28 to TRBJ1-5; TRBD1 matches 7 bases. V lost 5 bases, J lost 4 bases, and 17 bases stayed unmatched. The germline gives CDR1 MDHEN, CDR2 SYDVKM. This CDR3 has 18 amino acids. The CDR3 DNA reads TGTGCCAGCAGTGAGTTACGGCAGGGGGTGAGGTGGAATCAGCCCCAGCATTTT. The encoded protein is CASSELRQGVRWNQPQHF. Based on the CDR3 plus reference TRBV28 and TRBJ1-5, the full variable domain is DVKVTQSSRYLVKRTGEKVFLECVQDMDHENMFWYRQDPGLGLRLIYFSYDVKMKEKGDIPEGYSVSREKKERFSLILESASTNQTSMYLCASSELRQGVRWNQPQHFGDGTRLSIL.

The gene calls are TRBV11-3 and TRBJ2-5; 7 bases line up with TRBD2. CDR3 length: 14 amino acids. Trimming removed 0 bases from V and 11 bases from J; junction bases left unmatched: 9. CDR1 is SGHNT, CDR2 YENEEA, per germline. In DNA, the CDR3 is TGTGCCAGCAGCTTAGAAGGCCCCGGGGGGAGGCAGTACTTC. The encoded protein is CASSLEGPGGRQYF.

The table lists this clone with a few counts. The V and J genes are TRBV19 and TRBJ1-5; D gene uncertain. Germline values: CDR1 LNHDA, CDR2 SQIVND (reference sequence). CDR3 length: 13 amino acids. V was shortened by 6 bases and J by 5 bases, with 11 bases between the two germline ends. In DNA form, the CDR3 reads TGTGCCAGTAGCCCCCTGCGGGATCAGCCCCAGCATTTT. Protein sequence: CASSPLRDQPQHF. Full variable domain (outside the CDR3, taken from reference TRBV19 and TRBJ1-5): DGGITQSPKYLFRKEGQNVTLSCEQNLNHDAMYWYRQDPGQGLRLIYYSQIVNDFQKGDIAEGYSVSREKKESFPLTVTSAQKNPTAFYLCASSPLRDQPQHFGDGTRLSIL.

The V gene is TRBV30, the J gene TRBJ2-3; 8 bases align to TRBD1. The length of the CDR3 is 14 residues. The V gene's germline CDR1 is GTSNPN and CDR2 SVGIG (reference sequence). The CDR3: CSLTLGQGKDTQYF. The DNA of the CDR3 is TGTTCTCTAACCCTTGGACAGGGCAAAGATACGCAGTATTTT.

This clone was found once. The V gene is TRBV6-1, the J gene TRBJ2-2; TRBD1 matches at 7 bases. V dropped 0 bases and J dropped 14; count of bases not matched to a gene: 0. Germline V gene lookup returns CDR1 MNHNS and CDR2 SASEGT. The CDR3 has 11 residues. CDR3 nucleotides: TGTGCCAGCAGTGAAGCAGGGGGCCTGTTTTTT. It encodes CASSEAGGLFF.

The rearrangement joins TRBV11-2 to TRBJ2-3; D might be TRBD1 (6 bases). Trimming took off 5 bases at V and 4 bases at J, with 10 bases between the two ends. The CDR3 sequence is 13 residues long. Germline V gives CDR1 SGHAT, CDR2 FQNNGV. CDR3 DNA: TGTGCCAGCAGCGTCTACAGGGCAGATACGCAGTATTTT. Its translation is CASSVYRADTQYF. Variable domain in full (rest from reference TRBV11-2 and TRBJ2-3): EAGVAQSPRYKIIEKRQSVAFWCNPISGHATLYWYQQILGQGPKLLIQFQNNGVVDDSQLPKDRFSAERLKGVDSTLKIQPAKLEDSAVYLCASSVYRADTQYFGPGTRLTVL.

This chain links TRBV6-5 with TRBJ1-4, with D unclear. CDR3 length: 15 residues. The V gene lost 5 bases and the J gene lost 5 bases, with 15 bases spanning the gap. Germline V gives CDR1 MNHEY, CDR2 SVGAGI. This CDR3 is CASSRTAALNEKLFF. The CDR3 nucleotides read TGTGCCAGCAGTAGGACTGCGGCATTAAATGAAAAACTGTTTTTT.

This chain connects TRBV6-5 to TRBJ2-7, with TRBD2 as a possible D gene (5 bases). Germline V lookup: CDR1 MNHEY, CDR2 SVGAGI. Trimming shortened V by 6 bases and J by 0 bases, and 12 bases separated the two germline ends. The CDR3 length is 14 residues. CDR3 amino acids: CASRPLGFSYEQYF. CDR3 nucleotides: TGTGCCAGCAGACCACTAGGATTCTCCTACGAGCAGTACTTC.